This T cell receptor (beta chain) stems from a study of cytomegalovirus exposure and HLA in healthy donors. With regard to this clone: Its specificity is not known.

Every donor was a healthy person donating bone marrow. V was pared by 11 bases and J by 0 bases, with 13 bases of the junction left unmatched. Per the germline V gene, CDR1 is SNHLY and CDR2 is FYNNEI. This CDR3 comprises 16 residues. The primer mix had 60 Vbeta and 13 Jbeta primers. Clones were read by immunoSEQ multiplex PCR, and TCRdb kept only the in-frame ones, dropping some. Of about 110,000 clones listed, about 70% were seen once; the top ten hold 2% to 3%. General study points: Reports indicate that TCR beta sequences accurately predicted the HLA-A and HLA-B alleles of most subjects.

The rearrangement uses TRBV2 and TRBJ2-7; TRBD2 matches at 10 bases. The specimen was PBMCs. The TCR was taken from a man in his fifties or sixties in good health and CMV-seropositive. In DNA form, the CDR3 reads TGTGCCTCTATGCGGGCTAGCGGGAGACACTCCTACGAGCAGTACTTC. This gives the protein CASMRASGRHSYEQYF.